The rows below give T cell receptor beta chains drawn from one sample of a study of CD8+CD57+ T cells in acquired aplastic anemia. TCRdb used MiXCR to reprocess the reads, holding one entry per CDR3 protein. Of approximately 470,000 distinct CDR3 sequences in the sample, around a third were seen once. Sequencing was done on a sample of sorted CD4+, CD8+, or CD8+CD57+ T cells (not recorded which) from PBMCs. These receptors originate from a human donor with aplastic anemia. Both conserved end residues are part of each CDR3. The D gene is left open where the match is weak. Only part of the rows carry a size: once, few, many, or a class if the clone is expanded.

length | J | size | V | D | DNA | CDR3
15 | TRBJ1-5 | - | TRBV15 | - | TGTGCCACCAGCAGCGCCGGACCGGTACTAGGGCCCCAGCATTTT | CATSSAGPVLGPQHF
16 | TRBJ2-7 | - | TRBV6-1 | TRBD2 | TGTGCCAGCAGTGAATATAGCGGGAGGTGGGCCTACGAGCAGTACTTC | CASSEYSGRWAYEQYF
14 | TRBJ1-2 | many | TRBV29-1 | - | TGCAGCGTTGAACAGAGATTCCCTCACTATGGCTACACCTTC | CSVEQRFPHYGYTF
12 | TRBJ2-5 | many | TRBV5-4 | - | TGTGCCAGCAGCTTGAAGGGAGAGACCCAGTACTTC | CASSLKGETQYF
15 | TRBJ2-7 | many | TRBV5-1 | - | TGCGCCAGCAGCTTCGAGCAGCTTAAAGGAGGGGAGCAGTACTTC | CASSFEQLKGGEQYF
15 | TRBJ1-2 | many | TRBV10-2 | TRBD1 | TGCGCCAGCAGTGACCCGGGACAGGCCAACTATGGCTACACCTTC | CASSDPGQANYGYTF
13 | TRBJ1-1 | - | TRBV6-5 | TRBD1 | TGTGCCAGCAGTTCCCCGGGACAGGGAGAAGCTTTCTTT | CASSSPGQGEAFF
16 | TRBJ1-6 | - | TRBV6-1 | - | TGTGCCAGCAGTGAAGTCCTTATGGCGTTTTATTCACCCCTCCACTTT | CASSEVLMAFYSPLHF
15 | TRBJ2-1 | many | TRBV15 | - | TGTGCCACCAGCAGAGTTCGACAGGTTCCTAATGAGCAGTTCTTC | CATSRVRQVPNEQFF
16 | TRBJ1-3 | few | TRBV2 | TRBD1 | TGTGCCAGCACCCAACCCTCAGGGGGCGGTGGAAACACCATATATTTT | CASTQPSGGGGNTIYF
13 | TRBJ2-3 | many | TRBV14 | - | TGTGCCAGCAGCCAAGAGAACGCAGATACGCAGTATTTT | CASSQENADTQYF
14 | TRBJ1-4 | many | TRBV2 | - | TGTGCCAGCATCGAGGGGGTAGGGGGGGAAAAACTGTTTTTT | CASIEGVGGEKLFF
15 | TRBJ2-7 | many | TRBV9 | - | TGTGCCAGCAGCGTAGACGTGGGGACAACGAGGGAGCAGTACTTC | CASSVDVGTTREQYF
14 | TRBJ1-1 | many | TRBV2 | TRBD1 | TGTGCCAGCAAGGACAGGGGGCTTGTAGCTGAAGCTTTCTTT | CASKDRGLVAEAFF
16 | TRBJ2-7 | - | TRBV25-1 | TRBD1 | TGTGCCAGCAGTGAAGCGCCTGGGACAGAGAAATACGAGCAGTACTTC | CASSEAPGTEKYEQYF
14 | TRBJ2-3 | many | TRBV6-5 | - | TGTGCCAGCAGTTTTATCGAACACGCAGATACGCAGTATTTT | CASSFIEHADTQYF
15 | TRBJ2-7 | many | TRBV7-2 | TRBD1 | TGTGCCAGCAGCGTCCTACGGGACAGATCCTACGAGCAGTACTTC | CASSVLRDRSYEQYF
13 | TRBJ2-5 | many | TRBV20-1 | - | TGCAGTGCCCAAGCAGGATGGCGAGAGACCCAGTACTTC | CSAQAGWRETQYF
12 | TRBJ1-1 | - | TRBV12-3/TRBV12-4 | - | TGTGCCAGCAGTTTAGAGGCAACTGAAGCTTTCTTT | CASSLEATEAFF
16 | TRBJ2-7 | - | TRBV18 | - | TGTGCCAGCTCACCGATCCCGGGTCCAGCTCATGGCGAGCAGTACTTC | CASSPIPGPAHGEQYF
15 | TRBJ1-2 | many | TRBV29-1 | TRBD1 | TGCAGCGTTGAAGACAGGGGGAAGCAGAACTATGGCTACACCTTC | CSVEDRGKQNYGYTF
14 | TRBJ1-1 | many | TRBV5-1 | - | TGCGCCAGCAGCCACGGGGTCGGAAACACTGAAGCTTTCTTT | CASSHGVGNTEAFF
12 | TRBJ1-5 | many | TRBV20-1 | - | TGCAGTGCTAGTTCTCTCGATCAGCCCCAGCATTTT | CSASSLDQPQHF
15 | TRBJ1-6 | many | TRBV7-9 | TRBD1 | TGTGCCAGCAGCCTACGACGGGACAGGGATTCACCCCTCCACTTT | CASSLRRDRDSPLHF
12 | TRBJ1-6 | - | TRBV2 | - | TGTGCCAGCAGGGGAGGCAGTTCACCCCTCCACTTT | CASRGGSSPLHF
15 | TRBJ2-3 | - | TRBV4-2 | TRBD2 | TGTGCCAGCAGCCAAGAGAATAGCGGGAGGGATACGCAGTATTTT | CASSQENSGRDTQYF
15 | TRBJ2-5 | few | TRBV10-3 | - | TGTGCCATCAGTGGAACAGGCGGTGTGATCGAGACCCAGTACTTC | CAISGTGGVIETQYF
14 | TRBJ1-5 | - | TRBV20-1 | TRBD1 | TGCAGTGCTAGTGACAGGGGGAGCAATCAGCCCCAGCATTTT | CSASDRGSNQPQHF
11 | TRBJ2-7 | many | TRBV24-1 | - | TGTGCCACCAGTGATATCTACGAGCAGTACTTC | CATSDIYEQYF
15 | TRBJ1-6 | many | TRBV11-2 | - | TGTGCCAGCAGCTTAGATCTGGGGGCTGGTTCACCCCTCCACTTT | CASSLDLGAGSPLHF
15 | TRBJ1-3 | - | TRBV6-5 | - | TGTGCCAGCAGTTACGTGGGAGTCTCTGGAAACACCATATATTTT | CASSYVGVSGNTIYF
15 | TRBJ1-5 | - | TRBV20-1 | - | TGCAGTGCTAGAGATGCCGCAGGTAGAAATCAGCCCCAGCATTTT | CSARDAAGRNQPQHF